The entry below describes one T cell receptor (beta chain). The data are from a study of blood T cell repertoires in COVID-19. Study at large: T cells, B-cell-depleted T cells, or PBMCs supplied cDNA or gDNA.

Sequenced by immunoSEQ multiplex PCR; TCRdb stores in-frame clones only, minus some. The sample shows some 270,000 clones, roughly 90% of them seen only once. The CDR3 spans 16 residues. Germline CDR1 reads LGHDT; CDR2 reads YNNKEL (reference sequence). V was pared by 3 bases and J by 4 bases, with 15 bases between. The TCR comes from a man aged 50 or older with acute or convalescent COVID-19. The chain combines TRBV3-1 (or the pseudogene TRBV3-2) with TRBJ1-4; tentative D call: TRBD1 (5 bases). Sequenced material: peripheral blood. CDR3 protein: CASSQTGSGINEKLFF. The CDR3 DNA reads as TGTGCCAGCAGCCAGACGGGTTCAGGGATTAATGAAAAACTGTTTTTT.